The rows below give T cell receptor beta chains drawn from one sample of a study of cytomegalovirus exposure and HLA in healthy donors. TCRdb keeps only in-frame clones here, not all; method: immunoSEQ multiplex PCR. The sample holds about 220,000 clones, over 65% seen once. The sample taken for sequencing was PBMCs. The receptor set was obtained from a man between 18 and 29 years old in good health and CMV-seronegative. The CDR3 runs from the conserved cysteine through the conserved F or W. The D gene is left open where the match is weak. Not all rows give a size; the values are once, few, many and, for expanded clones, a class.

clone_size d_call j_call v_call cdr3_nt cdr3_aa
few . TRBJ2-7 TRBV5-1 TGCGCCAGCAGCTCAGGGGCCGGAGCCTACGAGCAGTACTTC CASSSGAGAYEQYF
. TRBD1 TRBJ1-3 TRBV28 TGTGCCAGCAGTTCGACAGGGGACTCTGGAAACACCATATATTTT CASSSTGDSGNTIYF
. TRBD2 TRBJ2-1 TRBV29-1 TGCAGCGTTGTGTTACTAGCGGGATATGAGCAGTTCTTC CSVVLLAGYEQFF
. TRBD2 TRBJ2-2 TRBV6-5 TGTGCCAGCAGCCGGGGACTAGCGGGCACCGGGGAGCTGTTTTTT CASSRGLAGTGELFF
. . TRBJ1-1 TRBV6-1 TGTGCCAGCGGGGCCCAAAAAGCTTTCTTT CASGAQKAFF
. TRBD1 TRBJ1-1 TRBV2 TGTGCCAGCAGTGAAAGGACAGGGCCGGCCACTGAAGCTTTCTTT CASSERTGPATEAFF
few . TRBJ2-7 TRBV29-1 TGCAGCGTTGAAGATTTGATGGGAGGTTCCTACGAGCAGTACTTC CSVEDLMGGSYEQYF
. . TRBJ1-1 TRBV12-1 TGTGCCAGCAGCTTTGAAGGTAGGGGGAACACTGAAGCTTTCTTT CASSFEGRGNTEAFF
. . TRBJ2-7 TRBV28 TGTGCCAGCAGTTTTCTAACCGGCGGCGAGCAGTACTTC CASSFLTGGEQYF
. TRBD2 TRBJ2-1 TRBV11-3 TGTGCCAGCAGCACATTTAGCGGGGGGAACAATGAGCAGTTCTTC CASSTFSGGNNEQFF
once TRBD2 TRBJ2-7 TRBV5-1 TGCGCCAGCAGCTTGGACGGGAGGGCCGCCCACGAGCAGTACTTC CASSLDGRAAHEQYF
. . TRBJ2-5 TRBV19 TGTGCCAGTAGTATAGGGGGGGTCGGAGAGACCCAGTACTTC CASSIGGVGETQYF
. TRBD2 TRBJ2-7 TRBV6-1 TGTGCCAGCAGTGAAGCGAGAGCGGGAGTTCACGAGCAGTACTTC CASSEARAGVHEQYF
. TRBD2 TRBJ2-3 TRBV18 TGTGCCAGCTCACCACCGTCGGCGGGAGGTTCAGATACGCAGTATTTT CASSPPSAGGSDTQYF
. TRBD2 TRBJ2-5 TRBV5-1 TGCGCCAGCAGCTTAAATGGCGGGAGAATTACAGAGACCCAGTACTTC CASSLNGGRITETQYF
. TRBD2 TRBJ2-1 TRBV7-3 TGTGCCAGCAGCTTAATCGGACTAGCTACGCTTTCCTACAATGAGCAGTTCTTC CASSLIGLATLSYNEQFF
. . TRBJ1-2 TRBV27 TGTGCCAGCAGTTTATCGGCAGGGACTAACTATGGCTACACCTTC CASSLSAGTNYGYTF
. TRBD1 TRBJ2-7 TRBV14 TGTGCCAGCAGCCCCGTTTCCTTTGACAGGGGACGGAGGTACGAGCAGTACTTC CASSPVSFDRGRRYEQYF
. TRBD2 TRBJ2-1 TRBV27 TGTGCCAGCACCGATCCGGGAGGGCCCTCCTACAATGAGCAGTTCTTC CASTDPGGPSYNEQFF
few . TRBJ2-7 TRBV11-2 TGTGCCAGCAGCTTCACAGGGGCGACTAGCTCCTACGAGCAGTACTTC CASSFTGATSSYEQYF
. TRBD1 TRBJ1-1 TRBV18 TGTGCCAGCTCACCCTGGACAGGGGGTTTCACGAACACTGAAGCTTTCTTT CASSPWTGGFTNTEAFF
. . TRBJ2-3 TRBV4-2 TGTGCCAGCAGCCAAAACCGGGCCGACGGGGGAGATACGCAGTATTTT CASSQNRADGGDTQYF
. . TRBJ2-3 TRBV7-6 TGTGCCAGCAGCTTACGGGGGGCAGGTAGCACAGATACGCAGTATTTT CASSLRGAGSTDTQYF